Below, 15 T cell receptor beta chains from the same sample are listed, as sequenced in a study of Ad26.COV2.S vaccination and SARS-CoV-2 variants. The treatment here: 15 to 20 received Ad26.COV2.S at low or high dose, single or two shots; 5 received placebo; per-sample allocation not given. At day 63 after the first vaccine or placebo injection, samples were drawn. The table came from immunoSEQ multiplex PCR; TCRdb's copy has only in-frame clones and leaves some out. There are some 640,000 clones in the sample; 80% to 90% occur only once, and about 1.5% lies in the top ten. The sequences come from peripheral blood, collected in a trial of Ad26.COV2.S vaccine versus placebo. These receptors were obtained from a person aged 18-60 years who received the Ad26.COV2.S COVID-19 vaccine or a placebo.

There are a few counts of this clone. The CDR3 sequence: CASSPGGEQYF. The CDR3 nucleotides are TGTGCCAGCAGTCCGGGGGGCGAGCAGTACTTC. The chain links TRBV12-3 or TRBV12-4 to TRBJ2-7, with TRBD2 matching 7 bases. The V segment lost 5 bases and the J segment 6 bases; nucleotides outside the gene matches: 1. This CDR3 region has 11 residues.

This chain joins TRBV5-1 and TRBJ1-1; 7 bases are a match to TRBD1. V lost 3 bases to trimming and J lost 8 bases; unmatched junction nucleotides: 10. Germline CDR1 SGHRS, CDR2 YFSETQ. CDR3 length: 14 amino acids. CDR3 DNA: TGCGCCAGCAGCTACCAGGGGGTAAGGACGGAAGCTTTCTTT. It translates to CASSYQGVRTEAFF.

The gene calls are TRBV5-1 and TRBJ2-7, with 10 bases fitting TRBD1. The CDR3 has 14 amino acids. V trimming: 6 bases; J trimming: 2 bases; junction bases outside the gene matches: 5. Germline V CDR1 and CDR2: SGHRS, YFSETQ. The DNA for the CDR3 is TGCGCCAGCACCTCCGGGACAGGGGCCTACGAGCAGTACTTC. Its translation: CASTSGTGAYEQYF.

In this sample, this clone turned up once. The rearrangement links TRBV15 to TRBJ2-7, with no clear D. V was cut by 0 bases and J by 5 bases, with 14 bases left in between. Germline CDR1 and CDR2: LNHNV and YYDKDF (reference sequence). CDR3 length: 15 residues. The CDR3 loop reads CATSRDKAALHEQYF. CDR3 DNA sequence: TGTGCCACCAGCAGAGATAAGGCCGCTCTGCACGAGCAGTACTTC.

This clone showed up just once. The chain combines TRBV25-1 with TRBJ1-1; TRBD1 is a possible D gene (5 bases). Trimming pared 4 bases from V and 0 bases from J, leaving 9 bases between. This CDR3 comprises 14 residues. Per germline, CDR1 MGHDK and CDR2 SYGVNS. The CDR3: CASSAQGLNTEAFF. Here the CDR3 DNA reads TGTGCCAGCAGTGCCCAGGGACTGAACACTGAAGCTTTCTTT.

This CDR3 reads CAWSQGWTEAFF. The CDR3 bases are TGTGCCTGGAGTCAGGGTTGGACTGAAGCTTTCTTT. V gene TRBV30 combines with J gene TRBJ1-1, with a weak D call TRBD1 (5 bases). Germline V CDR1 and CDR2: GTSNPN, SVGIG (reference sequence). The CDR3 runs to 12 residues. The ends were cut back, 2 bases at V and 5 bases at J, with 9 bases in the middle. The entire variable domain, with the rest obtained from reference TRBV30 and TRBJ1-1, is as follows: SQTIHQWPATLVQPVGSPLSLECTVEGTSNPNLYWYRQAAGRGLQLLFYSVGIGQISSEVPQNLSASRPQDRQFILSSKKLLLSDSGFYLCAWSQGWTEAFFGQGTRLTVV.

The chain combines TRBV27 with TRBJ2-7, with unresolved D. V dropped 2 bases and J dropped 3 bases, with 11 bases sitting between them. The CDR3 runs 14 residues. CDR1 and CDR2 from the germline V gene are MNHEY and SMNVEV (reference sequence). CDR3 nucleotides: TGTGCCAGCAGTTTAGGCCGGACCCACTACGAGCAGTACTTC. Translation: CASSLGRTHYEQYF.

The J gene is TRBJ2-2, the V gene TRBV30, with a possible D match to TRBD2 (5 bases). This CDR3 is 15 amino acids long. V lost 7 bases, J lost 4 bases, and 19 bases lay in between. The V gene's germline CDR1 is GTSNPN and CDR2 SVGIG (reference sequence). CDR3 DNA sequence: TGTGCCTCATTGTCGGCTAGCCGTCTCACCGGGGAGCTGTTTTTT. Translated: CASLSASRLTGELFF.

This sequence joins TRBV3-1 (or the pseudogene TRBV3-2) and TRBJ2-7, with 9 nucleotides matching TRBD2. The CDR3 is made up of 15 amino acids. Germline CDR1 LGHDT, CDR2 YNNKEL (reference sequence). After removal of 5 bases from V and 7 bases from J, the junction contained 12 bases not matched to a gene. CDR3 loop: CASSKGTSLQIEQYF. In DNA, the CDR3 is TGTGCCAGCAGCAAAGGGACTAGCTTACAAATAGAGCAGTACTTC.

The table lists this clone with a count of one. CDR3 amino acids: CASSLGVDSNQPQHF. CDR3 sequence (DNA): TGTGCCAGCAGCTTAGGGGTAGACAGTAATCAGCCCCAGCATTTT. The rearrangement joins TRBV3-1 (or the pseudogene TRBV3-2) to TRBJ1-5, with D maybe TRBD1 (5 bases). CDR1 is LGHDT, CDR2 YNNKEL, per germline (reference sequence). The CDR3 contains 15 residues. V lost 5 bases, J lost 4 bases, and 15 bases lay in between.

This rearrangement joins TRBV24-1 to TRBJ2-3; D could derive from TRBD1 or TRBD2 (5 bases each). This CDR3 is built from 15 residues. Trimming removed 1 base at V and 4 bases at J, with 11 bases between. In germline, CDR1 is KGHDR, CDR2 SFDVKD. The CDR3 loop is CATSDLSREPDTQYF. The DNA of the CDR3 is TGTGCCACCAGTGATTTATCCAGGGAGCCAGATACGCAGTATTTT.

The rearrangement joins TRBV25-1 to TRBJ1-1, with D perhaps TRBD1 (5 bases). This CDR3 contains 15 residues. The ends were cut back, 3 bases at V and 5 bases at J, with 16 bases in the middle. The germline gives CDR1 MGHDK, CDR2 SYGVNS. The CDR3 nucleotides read TGTGCCAGCAGTGATGCTCGGCAGGGTAGGACTGAAGCTTTCTTT. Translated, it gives CASSDARQGRTEAFF.

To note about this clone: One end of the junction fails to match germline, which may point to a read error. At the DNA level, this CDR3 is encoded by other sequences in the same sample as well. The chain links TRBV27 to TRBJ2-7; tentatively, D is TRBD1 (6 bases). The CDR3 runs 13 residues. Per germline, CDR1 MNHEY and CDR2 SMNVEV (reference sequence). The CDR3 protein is CASSLGQPYEQYF. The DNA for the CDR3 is TGTGCTAGCAGTTTAGGACAGCCCTACGAGCAGTACTTC.

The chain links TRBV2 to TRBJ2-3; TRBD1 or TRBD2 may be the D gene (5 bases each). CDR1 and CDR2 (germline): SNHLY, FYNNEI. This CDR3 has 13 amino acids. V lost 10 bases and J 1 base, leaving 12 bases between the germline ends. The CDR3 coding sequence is TGTGCCACCTCCGGGACCCGCACAGATACGCAGTATTTT. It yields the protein CATSGTRTDTQYF.

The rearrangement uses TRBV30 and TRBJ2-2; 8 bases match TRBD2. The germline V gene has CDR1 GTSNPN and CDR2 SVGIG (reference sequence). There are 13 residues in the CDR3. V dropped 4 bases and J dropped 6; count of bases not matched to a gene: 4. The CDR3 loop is CAWTRAGAGELFF. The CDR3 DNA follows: TGTGCCTGGACTCGAGCGGGAGCCGGGGAGCTGTTTTTT.